This TCR beta chain was sequenced for a study of cytomegalovirus exposure and HLA in healthy donors. Study results and caveats: Rates of TCR association differed by HLA locus in a later analysis, with DRB1 highest and HLA-C lowest.

On this clone itself: Antigen specificity is unknown.

CDR3 length equals 14 residues. CDR1 and CDR2 from the germline V gene are KGHSH and LQKENI. V was pared by 4 bases and J by 6 bases, with 3 bases of the junction left unmatched. The PCR contained 60 Vbeta and 13 Jbeta primers. The table came from immunoSEQ multiplex PCR; TCRdb's copy has only in-frame clones and leaves some out. The sample yields about 180,000 clones, around 83% seen once. The chain recombines TRBV18 with TRBJ1-5, with 10 bases fitting TRBD1. Material: PBMCs. This TCR was sampled from a girl aged 2 to 9 in good health and CMV-seropositive. This CDR3 is CASSQDRGVQPQHF. DNA of the CDR3: TGTGCCAGCTCACAGGACAGGGGGGTTCAGCCCCAGCATTTT.